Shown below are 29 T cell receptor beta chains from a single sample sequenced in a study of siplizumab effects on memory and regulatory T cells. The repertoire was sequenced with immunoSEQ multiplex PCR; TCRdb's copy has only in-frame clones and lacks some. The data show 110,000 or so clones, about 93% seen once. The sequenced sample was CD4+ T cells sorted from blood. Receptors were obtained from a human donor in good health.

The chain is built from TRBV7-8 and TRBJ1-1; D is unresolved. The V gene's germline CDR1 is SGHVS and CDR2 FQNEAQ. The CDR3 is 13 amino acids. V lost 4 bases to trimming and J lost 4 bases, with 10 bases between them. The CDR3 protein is CASSSRVVTEAFF. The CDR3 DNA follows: TGTGCCAGCAGCTCAAGGGTAGTCACTGAAGCTTTCTTT. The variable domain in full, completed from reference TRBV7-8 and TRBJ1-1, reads GAGVSQSPRYKVAKRGQDVALRCDPISGHVSLFWYQQALGQGPEFLTYFQNEAQLDKSGLPSDRFFAERPEGSVSTLKIQRTQQEDSAVYLCASSSRVVTEAFFGQGTRLTVV.

The CDR3 bases are TGTGCCAGCAGCTTAGCGGGGACAGAATACAATCAGCCCCAGCATTTT. Translating it yields CASSLAGTEYNQPQHF. The V gene is TRBV7-2, the J gene TRBJ1-5, with 7 positions matching TRBD1. The V segment lost 0 bases and the J segment 3 bases; nucleotides outside the gene matches: 5. The germline gives CDR1 SGHTA, CDR2 FQGNSA. This CDR3 is 16 amino acids long.

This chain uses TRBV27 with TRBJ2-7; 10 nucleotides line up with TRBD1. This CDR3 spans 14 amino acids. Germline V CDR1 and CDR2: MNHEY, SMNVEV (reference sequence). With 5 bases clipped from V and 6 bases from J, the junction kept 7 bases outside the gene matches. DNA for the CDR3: TGTGCCAGCAGTCGACTCCGGACAGGGGGCGAGCAGTACTTC. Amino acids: CASSRLRTGGEQYF.

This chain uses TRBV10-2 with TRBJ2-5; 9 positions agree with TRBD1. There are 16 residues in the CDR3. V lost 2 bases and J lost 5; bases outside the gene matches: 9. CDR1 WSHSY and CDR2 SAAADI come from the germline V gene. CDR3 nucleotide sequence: TGCGCCAGCAGTGAGACAGCCGGGACAGGGAAGGAGACCCAGTACTTC. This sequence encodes CASSETAGTGKETQYF.

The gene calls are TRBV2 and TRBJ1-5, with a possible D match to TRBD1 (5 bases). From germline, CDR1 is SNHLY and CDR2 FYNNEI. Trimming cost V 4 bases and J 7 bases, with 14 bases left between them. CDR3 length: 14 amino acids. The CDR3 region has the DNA TGTGCCAGCAGTGTTCGGCAGGGTAACCAGCCCCAGCATTTT. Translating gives CASSVRQGNQPQHF.

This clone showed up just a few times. The CDR3 region has the DNA TGTGCCAGCAGCTCACGGAGACGGGGGTTACAGAACACCGGGGAGCTGTTTTTT. Translating it yields CASSSRRRGLQNTGELFF. J is TRBJ2-2 and V is TRBV7-8; D perhaps matches TRBD2 (6 bases). Germline assignment: CDR1 SGHVS and CDR2 FQNEAQ. This CDR3 is 18 amino acids long. V lost 4 bases and J 1 base, leaving 19 bases between the germline ends.

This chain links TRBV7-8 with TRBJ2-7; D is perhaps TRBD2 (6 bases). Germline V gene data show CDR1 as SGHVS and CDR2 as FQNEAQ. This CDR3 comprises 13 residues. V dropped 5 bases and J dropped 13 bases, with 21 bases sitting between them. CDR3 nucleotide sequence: TGTGCCAGCAGCGCTACTAGCTCGGGGTGGATCTACTTC. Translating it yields CASSATSSGWIYF.

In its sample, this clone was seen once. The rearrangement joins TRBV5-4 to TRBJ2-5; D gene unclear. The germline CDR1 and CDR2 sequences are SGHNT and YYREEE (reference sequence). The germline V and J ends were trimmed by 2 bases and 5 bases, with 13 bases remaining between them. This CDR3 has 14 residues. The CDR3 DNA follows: TGTGCCAGCAGCTTACCTGGGCGCCCGGAGACCCAGTACTTC. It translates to CASSLPGRPETQYF.

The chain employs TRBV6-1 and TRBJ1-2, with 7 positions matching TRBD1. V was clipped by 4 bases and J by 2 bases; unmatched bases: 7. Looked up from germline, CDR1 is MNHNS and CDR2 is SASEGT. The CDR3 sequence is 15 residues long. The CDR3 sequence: CASSGRTGVNYGYTF. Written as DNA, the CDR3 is TGTGCCAGCAGTGGAAGAACAGGGGTCAACTATGGCTACACCTTC.

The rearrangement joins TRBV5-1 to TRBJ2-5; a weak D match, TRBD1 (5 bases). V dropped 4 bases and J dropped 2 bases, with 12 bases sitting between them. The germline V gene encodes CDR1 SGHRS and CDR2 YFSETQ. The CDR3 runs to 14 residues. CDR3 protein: CASSPRTQQETQYF. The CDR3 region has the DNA TGCGCCAGCAGCCCCAGGACACAGCAAGAGACCCAGTACTTC.

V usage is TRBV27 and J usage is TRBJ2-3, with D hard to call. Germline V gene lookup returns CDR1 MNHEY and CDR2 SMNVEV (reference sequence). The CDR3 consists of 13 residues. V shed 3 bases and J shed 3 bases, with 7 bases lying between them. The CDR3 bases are TGTGCCAGCAGTTTCTTGATGACAGATACGCAGTATTTT. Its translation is CASSFLMTDTQYF.

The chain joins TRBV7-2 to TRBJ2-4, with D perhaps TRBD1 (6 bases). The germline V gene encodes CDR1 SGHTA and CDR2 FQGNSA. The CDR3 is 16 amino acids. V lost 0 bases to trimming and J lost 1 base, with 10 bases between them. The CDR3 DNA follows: TGTGCCAGCAGCTTAGCTTCGAGGGGGGCCAAAAACATTCAGTACTTC. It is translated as CASSLASRGAKNIQYF.

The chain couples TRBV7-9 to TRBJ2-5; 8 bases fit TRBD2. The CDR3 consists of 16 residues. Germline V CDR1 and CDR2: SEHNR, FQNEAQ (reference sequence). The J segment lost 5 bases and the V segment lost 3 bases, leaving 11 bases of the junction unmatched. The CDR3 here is CASSLSGSRPWETQYF. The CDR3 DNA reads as TGTGCCAGCAGCTTGAGCGGGAGTCGACCCTGGGAGACCCAGTACTTC.

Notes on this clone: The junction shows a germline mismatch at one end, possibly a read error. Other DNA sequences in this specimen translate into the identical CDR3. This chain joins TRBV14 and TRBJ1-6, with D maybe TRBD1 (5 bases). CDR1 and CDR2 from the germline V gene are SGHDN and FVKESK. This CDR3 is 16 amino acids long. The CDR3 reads CASSQAGWGSNTPLHF. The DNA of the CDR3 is TGTGCTAGCAGCCAGGCGGGTTGGGGCAGTAACACACCCCTCCACTTT.

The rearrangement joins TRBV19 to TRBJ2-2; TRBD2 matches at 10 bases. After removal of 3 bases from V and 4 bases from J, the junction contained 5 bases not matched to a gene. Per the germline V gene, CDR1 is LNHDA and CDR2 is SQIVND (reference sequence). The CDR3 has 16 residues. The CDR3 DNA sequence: TGTGCCAGTAGTATTGCAGCGGGAGGGGGCACCGGGGAGCTGTTTTTT. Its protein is CASSIAAGGGTGELFF.

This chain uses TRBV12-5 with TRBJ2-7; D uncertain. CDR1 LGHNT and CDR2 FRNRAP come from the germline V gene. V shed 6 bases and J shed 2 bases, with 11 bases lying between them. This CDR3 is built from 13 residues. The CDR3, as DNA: TGTGCTAGTGGGCCCCTATTCCCCTACGAGCAGTACTTC. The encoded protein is CASGPLFPYEQYF.

The CDR3 coding sequence is TGTGCCAGCAGATTTGGTTCGGCGAACACTGAAGCTTTCTTT. Translation: CASRFGSANTEAFF. The chain combines TRBV27 with TRBJ1-1; D remains ambiguous. V lost 6 bases and J lost 1, with 12 bases in between. The CDR3 spans 14 residues. Germline CDR1 MNHEY, CDR2 SMNVEV (reference sequence).

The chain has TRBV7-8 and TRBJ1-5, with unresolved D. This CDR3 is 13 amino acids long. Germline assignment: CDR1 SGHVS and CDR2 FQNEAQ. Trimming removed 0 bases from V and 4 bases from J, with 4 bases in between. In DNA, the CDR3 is TGTGCCAGCAGCTTAGCCAGAAATCAGCCCCAGCATTTT. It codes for CASSLARNQPQHF.

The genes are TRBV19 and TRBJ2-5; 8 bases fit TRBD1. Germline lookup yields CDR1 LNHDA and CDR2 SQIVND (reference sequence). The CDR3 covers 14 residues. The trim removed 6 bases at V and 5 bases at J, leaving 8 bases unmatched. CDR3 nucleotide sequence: TGTGCCAGTAGCCCCGGACAGGGATGGGAGACCCAGTACTTC. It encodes CASSPGQGWETQYF.

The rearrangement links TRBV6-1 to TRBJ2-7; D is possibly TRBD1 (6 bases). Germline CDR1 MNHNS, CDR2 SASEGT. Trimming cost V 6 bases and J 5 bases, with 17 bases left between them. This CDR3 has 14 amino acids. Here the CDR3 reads CASSPTSGVHEQYF. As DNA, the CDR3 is TGTGCCAGCAGCCCCACCTCAGGGGTCCACGAGCAGTACTTC.

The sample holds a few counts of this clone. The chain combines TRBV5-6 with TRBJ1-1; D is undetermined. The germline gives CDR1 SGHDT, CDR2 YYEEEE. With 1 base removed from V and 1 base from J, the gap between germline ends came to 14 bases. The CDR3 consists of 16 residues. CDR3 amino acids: CASSLIMAPRNTEAFF. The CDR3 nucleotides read TGTGCCAGCAGCTTGATTATGGCGCCGAGGAACACTGAAGCTTTCTTT.

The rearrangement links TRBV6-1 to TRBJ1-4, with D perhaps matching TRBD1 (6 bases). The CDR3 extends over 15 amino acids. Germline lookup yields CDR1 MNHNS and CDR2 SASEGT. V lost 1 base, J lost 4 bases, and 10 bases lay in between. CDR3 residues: CASSEGGGINEKLFF. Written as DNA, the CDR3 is TGTGCCAGCAGTGAAGGAGGGGGGATTAATGAAAAACTGTTTTTT.

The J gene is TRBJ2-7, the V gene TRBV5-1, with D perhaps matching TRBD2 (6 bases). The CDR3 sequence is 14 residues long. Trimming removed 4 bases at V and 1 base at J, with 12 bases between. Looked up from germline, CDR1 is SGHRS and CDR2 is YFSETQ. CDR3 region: CASSDETSSYEQYF. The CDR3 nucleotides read TGCGCCAGCAGCGACGAGACTAGTTCCTACGAGCAGTACTTC.

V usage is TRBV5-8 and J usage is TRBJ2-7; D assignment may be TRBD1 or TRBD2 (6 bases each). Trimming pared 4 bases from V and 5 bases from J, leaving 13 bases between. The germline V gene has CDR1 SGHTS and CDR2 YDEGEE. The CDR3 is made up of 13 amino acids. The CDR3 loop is CASSKRGTDEQYF. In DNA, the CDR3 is TGTGCCAGCAGCAAGAGGGGGACTGACGAGCAGTACTTC.

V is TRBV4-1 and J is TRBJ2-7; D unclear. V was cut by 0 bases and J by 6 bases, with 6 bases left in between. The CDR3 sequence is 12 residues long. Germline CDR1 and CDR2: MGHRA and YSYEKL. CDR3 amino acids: CASSQDLREQYF. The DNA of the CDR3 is TGCGCCAGCAGCCAAGATCTCCGCGAGCAGTACTTC.

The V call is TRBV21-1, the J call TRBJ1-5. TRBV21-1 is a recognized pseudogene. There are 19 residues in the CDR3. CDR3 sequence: CASSRSLARDYGGNQPQHF. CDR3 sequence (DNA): TGTGCCAGCAGCAGGTCCTTGGCCAGGGACTACGGGGGCAATCAGCCCCAGCATTTT.

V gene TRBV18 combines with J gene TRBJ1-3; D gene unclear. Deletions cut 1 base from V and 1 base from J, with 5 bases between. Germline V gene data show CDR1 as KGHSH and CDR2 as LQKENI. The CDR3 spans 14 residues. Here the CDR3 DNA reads TGTGCCAGCTCACCACAAAAATCTGGAAACACCATATATTTT. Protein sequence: CASSPQKSGNTIYF.

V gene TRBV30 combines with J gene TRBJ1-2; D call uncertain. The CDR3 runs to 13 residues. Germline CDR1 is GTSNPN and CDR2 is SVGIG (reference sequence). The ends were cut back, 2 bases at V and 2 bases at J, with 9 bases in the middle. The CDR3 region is CAWSLAGNYGYTF. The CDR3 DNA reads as TGTGCCTGGAGTCTGGCAGGAAACTATGGCTACACCTTC.

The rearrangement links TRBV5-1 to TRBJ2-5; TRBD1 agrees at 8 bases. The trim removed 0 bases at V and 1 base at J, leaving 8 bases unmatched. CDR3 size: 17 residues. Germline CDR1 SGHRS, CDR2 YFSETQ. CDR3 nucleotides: TGCGCCAGCAGCTTGGATTGGGGACAGGTGGTCCAAGAGACCCAGTACTTC. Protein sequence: CASSLDWGQVVQETQYF.